This TCR beta chain was documented in a study of early T cells in non-severe SARS-CoV-2 infection. Looking at the study overall: The authors sequenced bulk RNA from unsorted whole blood, leaving chains unpaired. Study-wide findings and caveats: VDJdb-based annotation leaned toward anti-spike CD8 responses and missed private and CD4 specificities.

To note about this clonotype: Its antigen is not identified.

Unique molecular identifiers were affixed to single, distinct cDNA molecules. One entry per CDR3 protein results from TCRdb running MiXCR on the 5' RACE reads. The table records almost 85,000 distinct CDR3 sequences, 12% of them present only once. Germline V CDR1 and CDR2: SGHDT, YYEEEE. The CDR3 runs to 13 residues. V gave up 4 bases and J gave up 7 bases, with 15 bases separating them. The V gene is TRBV5-6, the J gene TRBJ2-7, with D tentatively TRBD1 (6 bases). This clonotype was sampled from an adult who was a healthcare worker with PCR-confirmed SARS-CoV-2 infection or an uninfected control (not recorded which). The sequencing input was whole blood. CDR3 amino acids: CASSVYYRAEQYF. For the CDR3, the DNA is TGTGCCAGCAGCGTATATTACAGGGCAGAGCAGTACTTC.